This T cell receptor (beta chain) was identified in a study of siplizumab effects on memory and regulatory T cells. Study findings and constraints: The naive T cell population seemed more diverse than memory cells and seemed a major contributor to the alloresponse. Tracing alloreactive clones into unstimulated subsets worked for only a minor fraction of them.

The data were produced by immunoSEQ multiplex PCR, yet TCRdb's version contains in-frame clones alone and is incomplete. The sample includes about 52,000 clones, 95% to 97% of them seen just once. Donor pairs, a few in total, had unstimulated naive, memory, effector memory and TEMRA subsets sequenced. The V segment lost 6 bases and the J segment 9 bases; nucleotides outside the gene matches: 2. CDR3 length: 11 amino acids. CDR1 and CDR2 (germline): SQVTM, ANQGSEA. With respect to this clone: Its target is unknown.

Input material: naive CD4+ T cells sorted from blood. This TCR came from a human donor in good health. The J gene is TRBJ1-1, the V gene TRBV29-1, with 12 positions matching TRBD1. The CDR3 region has the DNA TGCAGCGTGGGGACAGGGGGCAAAGCTTTCTTT. The encoded protein is CSVGTGGKAFF.